This T cell receptor beta chain originates from a study of blood T cell repertoires in COVID-19. The overall study: The samples span acute and convalescent COVID-19 from the United States, Italy and Spain. PBMCs, B-cell-depleted T cells, or T cells were the source of the cDNA or gDNA that made up the material.

Study processing details: Reference gene primer amplification gave estimated nucleated cell counts. The method was immunoSEQ multiplex PCR; TCRdb's version includes in-frame clones alone and lacks a portion of them. From that table come the V and J calls and clone size; the DNA was used to work out D and trimming. The sample carries approximately 110,000 clones, over 75% recorded once. The CDR3 consists of 16 residues. Deletions cut 0 bases from V and 4 bases from J, with 15 bases between. Germline loops: CDR1 LNHDA, CDR2 SQIVND (reference sequence). The chain uses TRBV19 and TRBJ1-2; D unclear. Sequencing was done on a sample of peripheral blood. The receptor was isolated from a woman in her forties or fifties with acute or convalescent COVID-19. The CDR3 region has the DNA TGTGCCAGTAGTATAGAATGGAGGACTGCAGGCTATGGCTACACCTTC. This sequence encodes CASSIEWRTAGYGYTF.